This record looks at one T cell receptor (beta chain) sequence and its context. Its antigen is currently unknown. Measured with immunoSEQ multiplex PCR; TCRdb has only the in-frame clones, and not every one. The table includes about 70,000 clones, around nine tenths detected once. The data belong to a study of cytotoxic CD8 clonotypes in ibrutinib-treated CLL. General study findings and limits: Increased clonality at ibrutinib response gave way to a return toward baseline at progression. There were few public clonotypes, and on treatment they contracted or stayed stable.

Cryopreserved PBMCs were the source of roughly 2 micrograms of genomic DNA, which went to TCR beta libraries. The sequenced sample was PBMCs, obtained after 12 months of ibrutinib treatment. This TCR was sampled from a human donor with chronic lymphocytic leukemia.

CDR3 sequence reads: CASSRTGGYGYTF. The CDR3 region has the DNA TGTGCCAGCAGTAGGACAGGGGGATATGGCTACACCTTC. This rearrangement joins TRBV6-5 to TRBJ1-2, with 10 nucleotides matching TRBD1. The J segment lost 5 bases and the V segment lost 5 bases, leaving 2 bases of the junction unmatched. Per germline, CDR1 MNHEY and CDR2 SVGAGI. This CDR3 has 13 residues.